Listed below are T cell receptor beta chains from one sample, sequenced in a study of response to subunit inactivated influenza vaccine. From the RT-PCR reads, TCRdb called clonotypes with MiXCR, one entry per CDR3 protein. Among more than 550,000 distinct CDR3 sequences, roughly 12% were seen once, and the ten largest hold 10%. Sample: PBMCs from blood, taken on the day of vaccination. Receptors were obtained from a man between 50 and 59 years old who received an inactivated influenza vaccine. CDR3s include the opening cysteine and the closing phenylalanine or tryptophan. The D gene is left open where the match is weak. Clone size is stated in some rows and not others, as once, few, many or a class when expanded.

j_call d_call v_call clone_size cdr3_aa cdr3_nt
TRBJ1-5 . TRBV6-1 . CASSTTGYLNQPQHF TGTGCCAGCAGTACAACGGGCTACCTTAATCAGCCCCAGCATTTT
TRBJ2-2 TRBD1 TRBV24-1 few CATSDPGQKATGELFF TGTGCCACCAGTGATCCGGGACAGAAGGCCACCGGGGAGCTGTTTTTT
TRBJ2-1 TRBD2 TRBV25-1 . CASRKTSGDHNEQFF TGTGCCAGCAGAAAGACTAGCGGGGACCACAATGAGCAGTTCTTC
TRBJ2-4 TRBD1 TRBV7-9 . CASSPRTGGTNIQYF TGTGCCAGCAGCCCCCGCACAGGGGGCACAAACATTCAGTACTTC
TRBJ2-7 TRBD1 TRBV12-3/TRBV12-4 few CASSPRQGVSYEQYF TGTGCCAGCAGTCCCCGACAGGGGGTCTCTTACGAGCAGTACTTC
TRBJ2-3 . TRBV9 few CASSPWRPPRIRRADTQYF TGTGCCAGCAGCCCCTGGCGCCCGCCCCGCATTAGAAGGGCAGATACGCAGTATTTT
TRBJ1-1 . TRBV5-1 . CASSLPEAFF TGCGCCAGCAGCTTGCCCGAAGCTTTCTTT
TRBJ2-5 . TRBV5-1 . CASSIGTEKGTQYF TGCGCCAGCAGCATAGGGACTGAGAAAGGGACCCAGTACTTC
TRBJ2-5 . TRBV5-1 many CASSRGSEQETQYF TGCGCCAGCAGCAGAGGTAGCGAACAAGAGACCCAGTACTTC
TRBJ2-5 . TRBV20-1 . CSARQRETQYF TGCAGTGCTCGGCAGAGGGAGACCCAGTACTTC
TRBJ2-3 TRBD2 TRBV27 few CASNLMSPLAGGTDTQYF TGTGCCAGCAACCTTATGAGCCCATTAGCGGGGGGCACAGATACGCAGTATTTT
TRBJ2-7 TRBD1 TRBV20-1 few CSARETGSSYEQYF TGCAGTGCTAGAGAGACAGGGAGCTCCTACGAGCAGTACTTC